This T cell receptor (beta chain) appears in the sequencing data of a study of post-analysis software for immune sequencing data (dated by TCRdb to 2015 to 2017). Looking at the study overall: Recorded disease courses included relapsing-remitting, secondary progressive and progressive-relapsing multiple sclerosis, with some patients lacking subtype annotation. The multiple sclerosis patient repertoires were compared with 10 to 12 previously published healthy control repertoires from donors aged about 6 to 26 years. A subset of samples was prepared in parallel using single-end sample barcoding, then pooled and co-amplified after Illumina adapter ligation.

A distance of 17 bases separates the germline ends of V and J, which lose 4 bases and 3 bases respectively. Per the germline V gene, MNHEY is the CDR1 and SVGEGT is the CDR2. The CDR3 runs 16 amino acids, cysteine and phenylalanine included. Left in the record is the CDR3 DNA by itself, 48 bases read in frame from the first base. For this clonotype: The antigen this receptor binds is unknown. The input lacks base qualities; no much larger clone sits a single base away.

To demonstrate the VDJtools post-analysis software, the study profiled TCR beta repertoires from the peripheral blood of about a dozen young patients with multiple sclerosis. Multiple sclerosis patients were children and adolescents aged roughly 6 to 17 years. The method behind the library was PCR. The reads were generated on an Illumina HiSeq 2500. Unique molecular identifiers were incorporated into TCR beta cDNA libraries to reduce PCR and sequencing biases. Every 1 to 10 million input T cells yielded approximately 500,000 cDNA molecules, meaning each molecule approximated one T cell. The patient libraries were prepared and sequenced with the same protocol used for the earlier healthy control dataset. Samples belonging to the same batch were prepared together, multiplexed and sequenced on a shared HiSeq lane. Regarding the original processing steps: MIGEC handled the raw barcoded reads, throwing out single-read molecular identifier groups before consensus assembly and CDR3 extraction. Clonotype tables were post-analysed with VDJtools, normalizing diversity by down-sampling all datasets to the smallest sample size. To correct batch-related cross-sample contamination, repertoire overlap clustering matched CDR3 amino acid sequences but not nucleotide sequences. TCRdb cleaned the public reads at Q25 with fastp, built clones with MiXCR and kept in-frame beta chains. Here each entry gathers all rows of one CDR3 protein and keeps the most common genes and DNA. These V and J calls originate from TCRdb's pipeline instead of the authors' own analysis. Counted in this sample were roughly 650,000 distinct CDR3 sequences; 55% to 60% of them appeared once. In total, the top ten clones hold around 10% of the sample.

The full study reports these points: When samples were clustered directly using the F measure, samples prepared in the same batch co-clustered strongly, which prompted a batch-effect correction. Normalized Chao1 diversity was significantly lower in multiple sclerosis patients than controls, suggesting substantial peripheral T-cell clonal expansion. Significantly higher frequencies in patients than in controls were found for about 5 TRBV segments, including TRBV5-6, TRBV5-1 and TRBV20-1. The control group was slightly older than the multiple sclerosis patient group.

The rearrangement combines TRBV6-2 or TRBV6-3 with TRBJ2-3; the D gene is tentatively TRBD1 or TRBD2, each matching 5 bases. This TCR was recovered from a girl aged 2-10 years with multiple sclerosis. Sequencing used blood. The nucleotides read TGTGCCAGCAGTTCCGAAAGAGGGTGGGGGACAGATACGCAGTATTTT. The translation is CASSSERGWGTDTQYF.